What follows is one T cell receptor beta chain and its context. Germline CDR1 is MDHEN and CDR2 is SYDVKM. V was shortened by 3 bases and J by 4 bases, with 6 bases between the two germline ends. There are 12 residues in the CDR3. The data originate from a study of CD8 T cells in Susac syndrome. RNA was extracted with the RNeasy kit, and a quantity of roughly 0.5 to 1 ug was reverse transcribed using random hexamers. TCRdb used MiXCR to reprocess the immunoSEQ multiplex PCR reads, holding one entry per CDR3 protein. The sample has fewer than 150,000 distinct CDR3 sequences; nearly 95% are singletons. TCR beta from blood CD8+ and CD4+ T cells was sequenced. Controls were age- and sex-matched healthy donors.

This rearrangement joins TRBV28 to TRBJ1-2; TRBD1 might be the D (5 bases). Source material: CD8+ T cells from PBMCs. The receptor was isolated from a human donor in good health. The CDR3 here is CASSFQGYGYTF. For the CDR3, the DNA is TGTGCCAGCAGTTTCCAGGGCTATGGCTACACCTTC.